These 18 T cell receptor beta chains were sequenced from one sample in a study of human T cells and chemical hapten exposure. Time point here: pre-sensitization, week 0. The sample's treatment: therapeutic diphenylcyclopropenone sensitization with weekly scalp DPC. TCRdb ran MiXCR on the RACE reads and lists one entry per CDR3 protein. The table lists 150,000 to 200,000 distinct CDR3 sequences, roughly 30% of them singletons. Source: whole blood, taken in connection with sensitization to the hapten diphenylcyclopropenone (DPC). These receptors all come from a woman aged 25-40 years with alopecia areata. Some clones in this sample may be carry-over from other donors' samples.

The chain uses TRBV10-3 and TRBJ2-7, with TRBD2 matching over 10 bases. The CDR3 sequence is 15 residues long. Germline-derived CDR1 and CDR2 are ENHRY and SYGVKD. V lost 4 bases, J lost 2 bases, and 5 bases stayed unmatched. CDR3 loop: CAISALAGYAYEQYF. CDR3 nucleotides: TGTGCCATCAGTGCACTAGCGGGATACGCCTACGAGCAGTACTTC.

There are a few counts of this clonotype. The rearrangement joins TRBV20-1 to TRBJ2-2, with D tentatively TRBD1 or TRBD2 (6 bases each). The CDR3 consists of 13 residues. The V gene's germline CDR1 is DFQATT and CDR2 SNEGSKA (reference sequence). Trimming pared 4 bases from V and 5 bases from J, leaving 11 bases between. CDR3 sequence reads: CSAKGDSTGELFF. The DNA of the CDR3 is TGCAGTGCTAAGGGGGACTCTACCGGGGAGCTGTTTTTT.

This sequence joins TRBV20-1 and TRBJ1-1; D is unresolved. This CDR3 is built from 11 residues. Germline V gene sequence: CDR1 DFQATT, CDR2 SNEGSKA (reference sequence). Trimming stripped 6 bases from V and 7 bases from J, with 12 bases between. Here the CDR3 DNA reads TGCAGTGCCAAAACAGAAGATGAAGCTTTCTTT. Its protein is CSAKTEDEAFF.

The J gene is TRBJ2-5, the V gene TRBV6-2 or TRBV6-3, with D uncertain. The CDR3 runs 13 residues. The V gene's germline CDR1 is MNHEY and CDR2 SVGEGT. V lost 3 bases to trimming and J lost 5 bases, with 10 bases between them. The CDR3, as DNA: TGTGCCAGCAGTTATAGTGGACGGGAGACCCAGTACTTC. Encoded protein: CASSYSGRETQYF.

The chain couples TRBV28 to TRBJ1-2; D not certain. The ends were cut back, 2 bases at V and 2 bases at J, with 15 bases in the middle. CDR1 is MDHEN and CDR2 is SYDVKM in the germline V gene. This CDR3 spans 16 amino acids. CDR3 DNA: TGTGCCAGCAGTTTAATCGGGAGAAGGCCCAACTATGGCTACACCTTC. This codes for CASSLIGRRPNYGYTF.

This clonotype was seen repeatedly, ten times or more. The V call is TRBV7-2, the J call TRBJ2-2, with D unresolved. Germline V gives CDR1 SGHTA, CDR2 FQGNSA. The CDR3 is made up of 13 amino acids. Between the trimmed V and J ends, which lost 4 bases and 5 bases, there was a span of 8 bases. Here the CDR3 DNA reads TGTGCCAGCAGCTCAACTCGAACCGGGGAGCTGTTTTTT. Encoded protein: CASSSTRTGELFF.

This chain uses TRBV11-1 with TRBJ2-1; weak D call: TRBD1 (5 bases). Germline CDR1 is SGHAT and CDR2 is FQDESV (reference sequence). V lost 5 bases, J lost 9 bases, and 17 bases lay in between. The CDR3 is 14 residues long. The CDR3 DNA sequence: TGTGCCAGCAGCCCCCAAGGGGTAGTTTTTGAGCAGTTCTTC. Its protein is CASSPQGVVFEQFF. Full variable domain (outside the CDR3, taken from reference TRBV11-1 and TRBJ2-1): EAEVAQSPRYKITEKSQAVAFWCDPISGHATLYWYRQILGQGPELLVQFQDESVVDDSQLPKDRFSAERLKGVDSTLKIQPAELGDSAMYLCASSPQGVVFEQFFGPGTRLTVL.

The chain employs TRBV3-2 and TRBJ2-3. TRBV3-2 is recorded as a pseudogene. The CDR3 length is 16 residues. The chain's CDR3 is CASSQDRPSCTDTQYF. CDR3 coding DNA: TGTGCCAGCAGCCAAGACAGACCCAGCTGCACAGATACGCAGTATTTT.

The chain couples TRBV10-3 to TRBJ2-1; either TRBD1 or TRBD2 may supply D (5 bases each). CDR3 length: 15 amino acids. The germline gives CDR1 ENHRY, CDR2 SYGVKD. V was shortened by 2 bases and J by 0 bases, with 8 bases between the two germline ends. DNA of the CDR3: TGTGCCATCAGTGAGGTTGGGGGCTCCTACAATGAGCAGTTCTTC. This codes for CAISEVGGSYNEQFF.

This clonotype was seen many times. V is TRBV7-2 and J is TRBJ1-1, with a tentative D call TRBD1 (6 bases). The germline V and J ends were trimmed by 5 bases and 1 base, with 8 bases remaining between them. Germline CDR1 and CDR2: SGHTA and FQGNSA. The CDR3 spans 13 residues. CDR3 sequence (DNA): TGTGCCAGCAGCCTGGACAGGAACACTGAAGCTTTCTTT. Residues: CASSLDRNTEAFF.

This clonotype was recorded a few times. CDR3 in DNA: TGTGCCAGCAGAATTTCCGGGACACCTAATCAGCCCCAGCATTTT. Its translation is CASRISGTPNQPQHF. J is TRBJ1-5 and V is TRBV28, with a tentative D call TRBD1 (6 bases). The CDR3 is 15 residues long. The germline V gene encodes CDR1 MDHEN and CDR2 SYDVKM. Deletions cut 6 bases from V and 4 bases from J, with 16 bases between.

This clonotype was recorded many times. The rearrangement uses TRBV7-9 and TRBJ2-3; 9 bases are shared with TRBD1. CDR1 SEHNR and CDR2 FQNEAQ come from the germline V gene (reference sequence). With 5 bases clipped from V and 6 bases from J, the junction kept 6 bases outside the gene matches. The CDR3 is made up of 14 amino acids. CDR3 coding DNA: TGTGCCAGCAGCCGAGGACAGGGGAAGGATACGCAGTATTTT. Protein sequence: CASSRGQGKDTQYF.

The genes are TRBV5-5 and TRBJ2-1, with 8 bases identical to TRBD1. Unmatched junction bases numbered 9, after V lost 4 bases and J lost 0 bases. CDR1 and CDR2 (germline): SGHKS, YYEKEE (reference sequence). The CDR3 sequence is 17 residues long. The CDR3 bases are TGTGCCAGCAGCGGGACAGGCCGGCGTAGCTCCTACAATGAGCAGTTCTTC. Amino acid sequence: CASSGTGRRSSYNEQFF.

The V and J genes are TRBV28 and TRBJ2-7; 10 bases map to TRBD2. CDR1 MDHEN and CDR2 SYDVKM come from the germline V gene. V shed 4 bases, J shed 3 bases, and the junction held 6 bases outside the gene matches. The CDR3 totals 15 residues. This chain's CDR3 is CASSSSSGRVYEQYF. The CDR3 nucleotides are TGTGCCAGCAGTTCGTCTAGCGGGAGAGTCTACGAGCAGTACTTC.

This clonotype has a handful of counts. CDR3 residues: CASSVSLNEQFF. The CDR3 DNA sequence: TGTGCCAGCAGCGTATCCCTAAATGAGCAGTTCTTC. J is TRBJ2-1 and V is TRBV9; unclear D gene. The V and J ends lost 1 base and 7 bases respectively, with 6 bases between them. The germline V gene encodes CDR1 SGDLS and CDR2 YYNGEE. This CDR3 is built from 12 residues.

This clonotype was found a few times. The rearrangement uses TRBV7-2 and TRBJ2-2; TRBD1 is a possible D gene (5 bases). The CDR3 sequence is 14 residues long. CDR1 is SGHTA, CDR2 FQGNSA, per germline. Trimming pared 6 bases from V and 4 bases from J, leaving 12 bases between. The CDR3 region has the DNA TGTGCCAGCAGGACCCGACAGCTCACCGGGGAGCTGTTTTTT. Translation: CASRTRQLTGELFF.

V gene TRBV7-2 combines with J gene TRBJ2-3; D gene ambiguous. V was shortened by 6 bases and J by 6 bases, with 13 bases between the two germline ends. The CDR3 is 13 amino acids. Germline values: CDR1 SGHTA, CDR2 FQGNSA. CDR3 in DNA: TGTGCCAGCAGGACTTACGTAGAGGATACGCAGTATTTT. This translates into CASRTYVEDTQYF.

The V and J genes are TRBV29-1 and TRBJ2-5, with unresolved D. Trimming shortened V by 5 bases and J by 0 bases, and 16 bases separated the two germline ends. CDR1 SQVTM and CDR2 ANQGSEA come from the germline V gene. The CDR3 consists of 15 residues. In nucleotides, the CDR3 is TGCAGCGTTTACCTTTGGTCAGAGTACCAAGAGACCCAGTACTTC. Translation: CSVYLWSEYQETQYF.